This TCR beta chain was captured in a study of T cell clonotyping in hematopoietic cell transplantation. Study results and limitations: No sorting was done, leaving CD4 and CD8 contributions mixed.

The J segment lost 9 bases and the V segment lost 1 base, leaving 3 bases of the junction unmatched. The CDR3 length is 13 residues. Germline CDR1 PRHDT, CDR2 FYEKMQ (reference sequence). As to this clone: Its antigen is not identified.

Assay: immunoSEQ multiplex PCR; the TCRdb copy retains only in-frame clones and omits some. Of approximately 6,000 clones in the sample, around 80% were seen once. The V gene is TRBV13, the J gene TRBJ1-2; TRBD1 matches 9 bases. This TCR derives from a male patient aged 50 to 59 who had an allogeneic stem cell transplant from an unrelated donor, so the T cells may come from the graft donor. Some clones in this sample may be carry-over from other donors' samples. The sample here was PBMCs, taken 100 days after allogeneic stem cell transplant. The CDR3 loop is CASSLEQGASYTF. The DNA for the CDR3 is TGTGCCAGCAGCTTAGAACAGGGGGCTAGCTACACCTTC.